The 15 T cell receptor beta chains listed next were all sequenced from one sample in a study of beta chain features in type 1 diabetes. Expressed TCRB transcripts were sequenced because the entire RNA isolate underwent reverse transcription. Only in-frame clones appear in the TCRdb table, and some are missing; sequencing was by immunoSEQ multiplex PCR. The sample yields around 140,000 clones, around 9.3% seen once. Sample: naive CD4+ T cells from blood. These receptor sequences come from a man aged 18-30 years in good health.

This clone has only a few counts. The V call is TRBV7-3, the J call TRBJ2-7; 13 nucleotides match TRBD2. Trimming cost V 0 bases and J 2 bases; bases outside gene matches: 4. CDR1 and CDR2 (germline): SGHTA, FQGTGA. This CDR3 contains 17 residues. CDR3 nucleotides: TGTGCCAGCAGCTTAACAGTGGGACTAGCGGGAACCTACGAGCAGTACTTC. It yields the protein CASSLTVGLAGTYEQYF.

V is TRBV7-8 and J is TRBJ2-5, with 8 nucleotides matching TRBD2. CDR3 length equals 15 residues. The V segment lost 1 base and the J segment 2 bases; nucleotides outside the gene matches: 3. From germline, CDR1 is SGHVS and CDR2 FQNEAQ. CDR3 DNA sequence: TGTGCCAGCAGCTTAGTGCGGGGGGTACAAGAGACCCAGTACTTC. This encodes CASSLVRGVQETQYF.

This clone was seen more than once but under ten times. This chain uses TRBV4-2 with TRBJ2-3; 7 positions match TRBD2. The germline gives CDR1 LGHNA, CDR2 YNFKEQ. The CDR3 length is 17 residues. V lost 4 bases, J lost 0 bases, and 10 bases stayed unmatched. This chain's CDR3 is CASSLPPGLSSTDTQYF. The DNA of the CDR3 is TGTGCCAGCAGCCTACCACCGGGACTAAGTAGCACAGATACGCAGTATTTT.

This clone has just a few counts. This sequence joins TRBV7-2 and TRBJ2-7, with D maybe TRBD1 (5 bases). Trimming removed 5 bases from V and 2 bases from J, with 16 bases in between. CDR1 and CDR2 from the germline V gene are SGHTA and FQGNSA. The length of the CDR3 is 15 residues. CDR3 amino acids: CASSPGSWATYEQYF. CDR3 sequence (DNA): TGTGCCAGCAGCCCAGGGTCCTGGGCAACCTACGAGCAGTACTTC.

This clone was counted only a few times. The rearrangement uses TRBV7-2 and TRBJ1-2; TRBD1 matches at 10 bases. From germline, CDR1 is SGHTA and CDR2 FQGNSA. The CDR3 is 15 amino acids. The J segment lost 8 bases and the V segment lost 3 bases, leaving 9 bases of the junction unmatched. The CDR3 bases are TGTGCCAGCAGCTTCCGGGACAGGGGTTTGGGCGGCTACACCTTC. Amino acids: CASSFRDRGLGGYTF.

This clone was observed many times. The V gene is TRBV18, the J gene TRBJ2-5; 7 positions agree with TRBD1. The trim removed 3 bases at V and 0 bases at J, leaving 4 bases unmatched. From germline, CDR1 is KGHSH and CDR2 LQKENI. The CDR3 loop spans 15 amino acids. The chain's CDR3 is CASSPSGQYQETQYF. CDR3 coding DNA: TGTGCCAGCTCACCCTCGGGACAGTACCAAGAGACCCAGTACTTC.

The genes are TRBV7-3 and TRBJ2-7; 11 positions agree with TRBD2. The CDR3 is 13 residues long. Trimming took 0 bases from V and 12 from J; bases not matched to a gene: 4. From germline, CDR1 is SGHTA and CDR2 FQGTGA. CDR3 nucleotide sequence: TGTGCCAGCAGCTTAACGCCTAGCGGGGGGCTGTACTTC. Amino acid sequence: CASSLTPSGGLYF.

The chain combines TRBV7-2 with TRBJ2-2; 8 nucleotides line up with TRBD2. With V trimmed by 5 bases and J by 1 base, 6 bases remained unmatched. Germline CDR1 reads SGHTA; CDR2 reads FQGNSA. The length of the CDR3 is 16 residues. The CDR3 DNA sequence: TGTGCCAGCAGCCCACCCAGCGGGGGGAACACCGGGGAGCTGTTTTTT. Protein product: CASSPPSGGNTGELFF.

The sample holds a few counts of this clone. This chain joins TRBV5-6 and TRBJ2-3; D is undetermined. The CDR3 consists of 13 residues. V was pared by 5 bases and J by 2 bases, with 9 bases between. The germline CDR1 and CDR2 sequences are SGHDT and YYEEEE. The CDR3 coding sequence is TGTGCCAGCAGAAAAATTCTCACAGATACGCAGTATTTT. Its protein is CASRKILTDTQYF. Together with reference TRBV5-6 and TRBJ2-3, the CDR3 gives the full variable domain: DAGVTQSPTHLIKTRGQQVTLRCSPKSGHDTVSWYQQALGQGPQFIFQYYEEEERQRGNFPDRFSGHQFPNYSSELNVNALLLGDSALYLCASRKILTDTQYFGPGTRLTVL.

This chain joins TRBV5-1 and TRBJ2-7, with TRBD1 identical over 9 bases. The V gene's germline CDR1 is SGHRS and CDR2 YFSETQ. The V segment lost 3 bases and the J segment 5 bases; nucleotides outside the gene matches: 9. This CDR3 is built from 15 residues. CDR3 residues: CASSWWDRDSNEQYF. The CDR3 DNA follows: TGCGCCAGCAGCTGGTGGGACAGGGATTCCAACGAGCAGTACTTC.

This clone occurred a few times. The chain is built from TRBV4-3 and TRBJ2-3; tentative D call: TRBD2 (5 bases). Germline V gives CDR1 LGHNA, CDR2 YSLEER. The CDR3 runs to 15 residues. The V gene lost 0 bases and the J gene lost 7 bases, with 14 bases spanning the gap. The CDR3 coding sequence is TGCGCCAGCAGCCAAGATGAACTAGGTCGATATACGCAGTATTTT. Amino acid sequence: CASSQDELGRYTQYF.

This clone showed up many times. The chain is built from TRBV7-2 and TRBJ2-5; D remains ambiguous. Trimming pared 2 bases from V and 1 base from J, leaving 8 bases between. Germline lookup yields CDR1 SGHTA and CDR2 FQGNSA. CDR3 size: 14 residues. CDR3 nucleotide sequence: TGTGCCAGCAGCTTAAGTCGGAGCCAAGAGACCCAGTACTTC. As protein: CASSLSRSQETQYF.

The sample holds many counts of this clone. The chain has TRBV6-5 and TRBJ1-1; D call uncertain. This CDR3 has 15 amino acids. Trimming took 0 bases from V and 1 from J, leaving 9 bases between them. Germline CDR1 reads MNHEY; CDR2 reads SVGAGI. CDR3 coding DNA: TGTGCCAGCAGTTACTCGTCCTCTCCGAACACTGAAGCTTTCTTT. Amino acids: CASSYSSSPNTEAFF.

The rearrangement uses TRBV4-1 and TRBJ2-5; 9 positions match TRBD2. The CDR3 runs 17 residues. Unmatched junction bases numbered 14, after V lost 5 bases and J lost 4 bases. The germline CDR1 and CDR2 sequences are MGHRA and YSYEKL. CDR3 region: CASSENHGGGAGETQYF. The DNA of the CDR3 is TGCGCCAGCAGCGAAAATCACGGCGGGGGGGCGGGAGAGACCCAGTACTTC.

The V call is TRBV11-2, the J call TRBJ2-7; D is possibly TRBD2 (7 bases). The germline V and J ends were trimmed by 7 bases and 0 bases, with 19 bases remaining between them. This CDR3 contains 16 residues. From germline, CDR1 is SGHAT and CDR2 FQNNGV. DNA of the CDR3: TGTGCCAGCACCCCAACCGCGGGGGCCAGCTCCTACGAGCAGTACTTC. This codes for CASTPTAGASSYEQYF.